One T cell receptor (beta chain) is described in this entry. As handled by the study authors: Reference gene primer amplification in the assay estimated nucleated cell counts. Profiled with immunoSEQ multiplex PCR; TCRdb holds only in-frame clones, not every one. That table gives V, J and clone size, and the DNA gave D and trimming. The data contain 240,000 or so clones, roughly four fifths of them singletons. These data belong to a study of blood T cell repertoires in COVID-19. Whole-study context: Both acute and convalescent COVID-19 samples were obtained from the United States, Italy and Spain. From T cells, B-cell-depleted T cells, or PBMCs came the material, which was cDNA or gDNA.

Sequencing used peripheral blood. This receptor was identified in an elderly woman with acute or convalescent COVID-19.

The DNA for the CDR3 is TGTGCCAGCAGTTTACCCAGGGGGAACGCTCGCGAGCAGTACTTC. This translates into CASSLPRGNAREQYF. The V call is TRBV28, the J call TRBJ2-7; 7 nucleotides line up with TRBD1. V lost 2 bases, J lost 6 bases, and 10 bases stayed unmatched. The CDR3 consists of 15 residues. Germline V gives CDR1 MDHEN, CDR2 SYDVKM.